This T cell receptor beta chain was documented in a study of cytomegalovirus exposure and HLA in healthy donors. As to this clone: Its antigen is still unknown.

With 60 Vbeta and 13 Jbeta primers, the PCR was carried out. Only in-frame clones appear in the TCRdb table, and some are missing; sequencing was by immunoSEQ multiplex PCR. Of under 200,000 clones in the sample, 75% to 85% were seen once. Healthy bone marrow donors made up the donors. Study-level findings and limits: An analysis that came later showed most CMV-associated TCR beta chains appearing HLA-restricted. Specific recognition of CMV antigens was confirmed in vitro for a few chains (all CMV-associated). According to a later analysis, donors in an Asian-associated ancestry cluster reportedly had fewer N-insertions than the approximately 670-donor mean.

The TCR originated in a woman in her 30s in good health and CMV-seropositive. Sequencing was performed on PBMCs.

CDR3 bases: TGTGCCAGCAGTTCTCCGGGTCTAGCGGGAGGAGGGAATGAGCAGTTCTTC. It encodes CASSSPGLAGGGNEQFF. The chain combines TRBV28 with TRBJ2-1; TRBD2 aligns across 11 bases. V shed 4 bases and J 7 bases; nucleotides not matched to a gene: 12. The CDR3 has 17 residues. Germline loops: CDR1 MDHEN, CDR2 SYDVKM.